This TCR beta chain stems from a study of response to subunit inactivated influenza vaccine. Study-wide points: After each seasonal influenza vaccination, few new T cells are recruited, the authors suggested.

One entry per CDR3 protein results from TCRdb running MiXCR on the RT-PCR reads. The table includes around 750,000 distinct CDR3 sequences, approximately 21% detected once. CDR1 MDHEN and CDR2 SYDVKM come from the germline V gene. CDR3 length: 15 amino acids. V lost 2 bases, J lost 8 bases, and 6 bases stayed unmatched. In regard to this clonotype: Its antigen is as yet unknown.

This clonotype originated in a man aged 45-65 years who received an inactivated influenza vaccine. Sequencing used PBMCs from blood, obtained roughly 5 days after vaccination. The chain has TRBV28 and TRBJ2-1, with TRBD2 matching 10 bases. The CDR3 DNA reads TGTGCCAGCAGTTTACGAGCGGGAGGGCCCGATGAGCAGTTCTTC. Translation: CASSLRAGGPDEQFF. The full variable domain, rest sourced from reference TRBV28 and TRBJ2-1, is DVKVTQSSRYLVKRTGEKVFLECVQDMDHENMFWYRQDPGLGLRLIYFSYDVKMKEKGDIPEGYSVSREKKERFSLILESASTNQTSMYLCASSLRAGGPDEQFFGPGTRLTVL.